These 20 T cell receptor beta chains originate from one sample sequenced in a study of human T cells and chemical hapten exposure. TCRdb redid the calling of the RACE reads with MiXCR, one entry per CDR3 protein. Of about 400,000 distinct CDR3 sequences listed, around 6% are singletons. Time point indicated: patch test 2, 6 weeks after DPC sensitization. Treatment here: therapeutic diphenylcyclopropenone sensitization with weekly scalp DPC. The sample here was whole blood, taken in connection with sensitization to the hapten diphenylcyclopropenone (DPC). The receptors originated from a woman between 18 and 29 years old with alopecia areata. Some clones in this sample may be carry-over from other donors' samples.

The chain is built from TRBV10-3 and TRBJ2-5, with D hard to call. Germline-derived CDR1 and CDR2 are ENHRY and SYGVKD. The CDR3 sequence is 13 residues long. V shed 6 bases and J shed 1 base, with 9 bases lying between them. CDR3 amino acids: CAIRRQGQETQYF. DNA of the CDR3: TGTGCCATCAGACGACAAGGCCAAGAGACCCAGTACTTC.

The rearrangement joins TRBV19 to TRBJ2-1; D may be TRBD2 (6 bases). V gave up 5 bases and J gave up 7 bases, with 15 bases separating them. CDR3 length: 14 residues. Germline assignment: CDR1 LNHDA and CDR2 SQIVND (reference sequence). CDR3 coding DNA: TGTGCCAGTAGTGGGACTGCTGAAGTGAATGAGCAGTTCTTC. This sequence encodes CASSGTAEVNEQFF.

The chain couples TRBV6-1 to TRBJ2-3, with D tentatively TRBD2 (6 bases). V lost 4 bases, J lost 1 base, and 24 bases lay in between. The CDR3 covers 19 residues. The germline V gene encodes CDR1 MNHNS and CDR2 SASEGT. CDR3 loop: CASSGAGWGLGQRTDTQYF. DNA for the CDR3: TGTGCCAGCAGTGGCGCGGGATGGGGGTTGGGGCAGCGCACAGATACGCAGTATTTT.

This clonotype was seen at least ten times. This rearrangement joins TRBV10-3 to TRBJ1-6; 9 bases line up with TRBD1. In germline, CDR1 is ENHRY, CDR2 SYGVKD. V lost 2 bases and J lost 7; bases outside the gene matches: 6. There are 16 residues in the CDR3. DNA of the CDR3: TGTGCCATCAGTGAGGGTCCGGGACAGGGAAATTCACCCCTCCACTTT. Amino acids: CAISEGPGQGNSPLHF.

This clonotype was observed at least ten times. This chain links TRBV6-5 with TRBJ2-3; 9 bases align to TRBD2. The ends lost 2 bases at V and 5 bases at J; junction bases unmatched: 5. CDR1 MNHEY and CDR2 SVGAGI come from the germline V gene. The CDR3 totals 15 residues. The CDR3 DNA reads TGTGCCAGCAGTTACCGAGGACTAGCGTTAGATACGCAGTATTTT. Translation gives CASSYRGLALDTQYF.

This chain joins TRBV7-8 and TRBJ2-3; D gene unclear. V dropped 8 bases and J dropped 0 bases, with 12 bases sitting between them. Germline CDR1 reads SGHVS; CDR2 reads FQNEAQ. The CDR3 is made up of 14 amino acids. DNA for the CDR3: TGTGCCAGCTTGGGGATCCGCAGCACAGATACGCAGTATTTT. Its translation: CASLGIRSTDTQYF.

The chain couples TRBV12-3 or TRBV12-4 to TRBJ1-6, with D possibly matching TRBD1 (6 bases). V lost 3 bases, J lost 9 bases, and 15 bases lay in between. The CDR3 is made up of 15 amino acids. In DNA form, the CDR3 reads TGTGCCAGCAGTTTTGGGACATTCGAGGGTTCACCCCTCCACTTT. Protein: CASSFGTFEGSPLHF.

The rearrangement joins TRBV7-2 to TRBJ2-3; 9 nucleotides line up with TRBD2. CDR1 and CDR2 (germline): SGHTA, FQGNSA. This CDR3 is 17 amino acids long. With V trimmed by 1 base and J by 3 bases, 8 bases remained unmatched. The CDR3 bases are TGTGCCAGCAGCTTAGGAAGAAGAAGCGGGGGGACAGATACGCAGTATTTT. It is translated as CASSLGRRSGGTDTQYF.

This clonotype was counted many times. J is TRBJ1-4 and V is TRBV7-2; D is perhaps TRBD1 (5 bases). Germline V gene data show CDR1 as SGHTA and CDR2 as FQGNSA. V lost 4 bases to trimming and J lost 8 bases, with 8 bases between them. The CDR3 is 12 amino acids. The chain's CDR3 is CASSSAGEKLFF. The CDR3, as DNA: TGTGCCAGCAGCTCGGCAGGGGAAAAACTGTTTTTT.

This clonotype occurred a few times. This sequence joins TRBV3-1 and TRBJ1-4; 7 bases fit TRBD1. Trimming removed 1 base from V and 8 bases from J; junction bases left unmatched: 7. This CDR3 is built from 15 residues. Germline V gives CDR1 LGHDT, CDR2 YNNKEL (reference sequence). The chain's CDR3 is CASSQAGTELEKLFF. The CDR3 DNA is TGTGCCAGCAGCCAAGCCGGGACAGAACTCGAAAAACTGTTTTTT.

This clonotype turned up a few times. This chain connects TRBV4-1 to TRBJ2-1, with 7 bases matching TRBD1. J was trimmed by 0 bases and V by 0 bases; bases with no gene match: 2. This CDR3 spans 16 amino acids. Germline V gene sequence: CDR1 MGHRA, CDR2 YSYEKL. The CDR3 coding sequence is TGCGCCAGCAGCCAAGATCGGGACAGCTCCTACAATGAGCAGTTCTTC. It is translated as CASSQDRDSSYNEQFF.

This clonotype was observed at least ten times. CDR3 sequence: CASSLTSGGASYNEQFF. The CDR3 coding sequence is TGTGCCAGCAGCTTGACTAGCGGGGGGGCGTCCTACAATGAGCAGTTCTTC. V gene TRBV7-2 combines with J gene TRBJ2-1; 14 bases match TRBD2. Germline assignment: CDR1 SGHTA and CDR2 FQGNSA. The CDR3 is made up of 17 amino acids. J gave up 1 base and V 3 bases, and 2 bases lay outside the gene matches. The full variable domain, its missing parts supplied by reference TRBV7-2 and TRBJ2-1, is GAGVSQSPSNKVTEKGKDVELRCDPISGHTALYWYRQSLGQGLEFLIYFQGNSAPDKSGLPSDRFSAERTGGSVSTLTIQRTQQEDSAVYLCASSLTSGGASYNEQFFGPGTRLTVL.

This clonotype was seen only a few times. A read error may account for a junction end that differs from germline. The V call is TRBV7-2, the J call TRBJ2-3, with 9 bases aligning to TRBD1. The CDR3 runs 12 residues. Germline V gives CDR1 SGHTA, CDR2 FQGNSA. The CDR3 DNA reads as TGTGCCAGCAGGCTGGGACAGGGACGTATGAATTTT. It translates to CASRLGQGRMNF.

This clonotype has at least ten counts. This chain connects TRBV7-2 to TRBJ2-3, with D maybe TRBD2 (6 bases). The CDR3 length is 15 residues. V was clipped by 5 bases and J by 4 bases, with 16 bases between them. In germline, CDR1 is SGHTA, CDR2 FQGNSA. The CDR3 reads CASSPWDLGADTQYF. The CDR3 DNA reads TGTGCCAGCAGCCCATGGGACTTGGGCGCAGATACGCAGTATTTT.

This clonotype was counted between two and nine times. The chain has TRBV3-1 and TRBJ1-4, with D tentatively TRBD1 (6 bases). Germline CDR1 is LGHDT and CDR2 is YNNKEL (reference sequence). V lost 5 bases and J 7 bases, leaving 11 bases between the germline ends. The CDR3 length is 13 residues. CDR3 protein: CASSSGQREKLFF. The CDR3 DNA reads TGTGCCAGCAGCAGCGGACAGCGTGAAAAACTGTTTTTT.

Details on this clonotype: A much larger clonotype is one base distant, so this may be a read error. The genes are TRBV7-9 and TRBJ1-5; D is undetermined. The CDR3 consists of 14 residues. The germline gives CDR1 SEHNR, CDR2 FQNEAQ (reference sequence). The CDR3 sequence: CASSVDVGNQAQHF. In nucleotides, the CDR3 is TGTGCCAGCAGCGTCGACGTGGGCAATCAGGCCCAGCATTTT.

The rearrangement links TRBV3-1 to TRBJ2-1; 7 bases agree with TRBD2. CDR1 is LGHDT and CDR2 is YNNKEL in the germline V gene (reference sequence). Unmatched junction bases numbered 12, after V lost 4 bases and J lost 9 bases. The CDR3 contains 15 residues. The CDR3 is CASSPSGAGEGEQFF. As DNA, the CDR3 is TGTGCCAGCAGCCCATCTGGGGCGGGGGAAGGTGAGCAGTTCTTC.

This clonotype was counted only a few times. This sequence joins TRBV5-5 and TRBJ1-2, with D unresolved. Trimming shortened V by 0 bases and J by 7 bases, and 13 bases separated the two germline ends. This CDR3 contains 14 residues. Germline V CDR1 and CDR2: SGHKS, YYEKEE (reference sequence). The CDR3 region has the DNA TGTGCCAGCAGCTTGGGGGCCCACCCCAGTGGCTACACCTTC. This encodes CASSLGAHPSGYTF.

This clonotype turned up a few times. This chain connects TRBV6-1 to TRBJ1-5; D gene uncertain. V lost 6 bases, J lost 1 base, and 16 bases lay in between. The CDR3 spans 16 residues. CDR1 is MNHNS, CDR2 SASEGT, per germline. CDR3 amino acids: CASSYDVFSSNQPQHF. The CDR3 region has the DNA TGTGCCAGCAGCTATGACGTATTTTCAAGCAATCAGCCCCAGCATTTT.

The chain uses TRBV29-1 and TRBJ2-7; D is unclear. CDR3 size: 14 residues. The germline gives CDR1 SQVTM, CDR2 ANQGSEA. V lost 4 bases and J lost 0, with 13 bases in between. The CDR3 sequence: CSVVDRSSSYEQYF. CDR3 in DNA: TGCAGCGTTGTAGACCGTTCAAGCTCCTACGAGCAGTACTTC.